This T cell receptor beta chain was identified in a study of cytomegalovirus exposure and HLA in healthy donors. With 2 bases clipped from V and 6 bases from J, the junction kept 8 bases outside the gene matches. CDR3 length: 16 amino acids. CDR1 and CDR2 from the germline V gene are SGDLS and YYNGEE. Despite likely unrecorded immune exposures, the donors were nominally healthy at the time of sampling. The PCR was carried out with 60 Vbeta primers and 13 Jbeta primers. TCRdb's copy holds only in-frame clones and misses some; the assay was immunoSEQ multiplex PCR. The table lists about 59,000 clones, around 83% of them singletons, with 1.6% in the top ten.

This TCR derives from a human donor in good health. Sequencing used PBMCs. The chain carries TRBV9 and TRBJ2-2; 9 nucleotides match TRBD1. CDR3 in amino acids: CASSVLGQGRAGELFF. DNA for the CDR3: TGTGCCAGCAGCGTGCTGGGACAGGGTAGAGCCGGGGAGCTGTTTTTT.